This T cell receptor beta chain was documented in a study of blood T cell repertoires in COVID-19. Background on the study: Sites across the United States, Italy and Spain contributed samples from acute and convalescent COVID-19.

This clone was recorded only once. CDR3 length equals 14 residues. The germline V gene has CDR1 LGHNA and CDR2 YNFKEQ. The V end was cut by 9 bases, the J end by 1 base, with 14 bases between. Libraries were prepared by immunoSEQ multiplex PCR; TCRdb keeps only in-frame clonotypes and omits some of them. The sample yields about 200,000 clones, about 80% seen once. The receptor was derived from a woman aged 55 to 70 with COVID-19, enrolled during active disease. The chain couples TRBV4-2 to TRBJ2-3, with D maybe TRBD2 (5 bases). Sequencing was performed on peripheral blood. CDR3: CASTWVGGTDTQYF. The CDR3 nucleotides are TGTGCCAGTACGTGGGTGGGAGGCACAGATACGCAGTATTTT.